The 13 T cell receptor beta chains below come from one sample, sequenced in a study of identifying expanded T cells in peripheral blood. Sequencing was performed with immunoSEQ multiplex PCR; in TCRdb, only in-frame clones are kept and a portion is missing. The sample records 85,000 to 120,000 clones, approximately 89% being singletons. Material for sequencing was blood. These TCRs come from a person aged 18 to 69 in good health.

The genes are TRBV2 and TRBJ1-5, with unresolved D. With 7 bases removed from V and 7 bases from J, the gap between germline ends came to 14 bases. This CDR3 region has 13 residues. Looked up from germline, CDR1 is SNHLY and CDR2 is FYNNEI. DNA of the CDR3: TGTGCCAGCAACCCGGAGGAGGAGCAGCCCCAGCATTTT. Translated, it gives CASNPEEEQPQHF.

The V and J genes are TRBV5-4 and TRBJ2-5, with a weak D call TRBD2 (5 bases). Trimming shortened V by 5 bases and J by 2 bases, and 10 bases separated the two germline ends. Looked up from germline, CDR1 is SGHNT and CDR2 is YYREEE (reference sequence). The CDR3 runs 13 residues. CDR3 DNA sequence: TGTGCCAGCAGTTCCGGGGATCAAGAGACCCAGTACTTC. Amino acids: CASSSGDQETQYF.

This clone came up many times. This rearrangement joins TRBV7-2 to TRBJ2-3; 8 bases are shared with TRBD1. Germline V lookup: CDR1 SGHTA, CDR2 FQGNSA. Trimming removed 5 bases from V and 3 bases from J; junction bases left unmatched: 4. The CDR3 is made up of 14 amino acids. The CDR3 here is CASSTGQGTDTQYF. DNA of the CDR3: TGTGCCAGCAGCACCGGACAGGGTACAGATACGCAGTATTTT.

This clone was observed a handful of times. The chain recombines TRBV18 with TRBJ2-3, with 10 bases identical to TRBD2. The CDR3 consists of 17 residues. The germline V gene encodes CDR1 KGHSH and CDR2 LQKENI. V gave up 1 base and J gave up 0 bases; unmatched junction bases: 4. CDR3 protein: CASSPQSGGVSTDTQYF. CDR3 in DNA: TGTGCCAGCTCACCACAGAGCGGGGGGGTTAGCACAGATACGCAGTATTTT.

V and J are TRBV6-6 and TRBJ1-1; 8 bases align to TRBD1. Germline V CDR1 and CDR2: MNHNY, SVGAGI (reference sequence). With V trimmed by 10 bases and J by 5 bases, 12 bases remained unmatched. The length of the CDR3 is 14 residues. The chain's CDR3 is CATRADRAPTEAFF. The DNA of the CDR3 is TGTGCCACGCGAGCGGACAGGGCCCCGACTGAAGCTTTCTTT.

By sample fraction, this clone is large. The rearrangement uses TRBV10-3 and TRBJ2-7; D remains ambiguous. CDR1 ENHRY and CDR2 SYGVKD come from the germline V gene. The V end lost 6 bases, the J end lost 5 bases, and 8 bases lay between the germline ends. The CDR3 has 11 amino acids. The CDR3 bases are TGTGCCATCAGATCCCAGAACGAGCAGTACTTC. This sequence encodes CAIRSQNEQYF.

V usage is TRBV29-1 and J usage is TRBJ2-7; possibly TRBD1 for D (7 bases). The CDR3 is 12 amino acids. Trimming shortened V by 2 bases and J by 7 bases, and 12 bases separated the two germline ends. Germline CDR1 and CDR2: SQVTM and ANQGSEA. The CDR3 bases are TGCAGCGTTGAAAGCTCAGGGGGGGAGCAGTACTTC. Translating it yields CSVESSGGEQYF.

This chain connects TRBV30 to TRBJ1-2, with a weak D call TRBD1 (6 bases). The V gene's germline CDR1 is GTSNPN and CDR2 SVGIG (reference sequence). With 0 bases removed from V and 0 bases from J, the gap between germline ends came to 11 bases. CDR3 size: 15 residues. CDR3 amino acids: CAWSVQGLANYGYTF. CDR3 bases: TGTGCCTGGAGTGTACAGGGCTTAGCTAACTATGGCTACACCTTC.

The chain has TRBV5-8 and TRBJ2-4, with D maybe TRBD2 (5 bases). Trimming stripped 4 bases from V and 8 bases from J, with 7 bases between. The CDR3 runs 11 residues. Germline-derived CDR1 and CDR2 are SGHTS and YDEGEE. The CDR3 spells CASSLRDIQYF. CDR3 nucleotide sequence: TGTGCCAGCAGCCTGAGGGACATTCAGTACTTC.

V is TRBV19 and J is TRBJ1-2; 9 bases fit TRBD1. The germline V gene has CDR1 LNHDA and CDR2 SQIVND (reference sequence). Germline trimming cut 10 bases from V and 9 bases from J; bases unmatched to any gene: 15. This CDR3 contains 14 residues. The CDR3 region is CANPPEQGARSYTF. CDR3 in DNA: TGTGCCAACCCGCCCGAACAGGGGGCTAGAAGCTACACCTTC. Together with reference TRBV19 and TRBJ1-2, the CDR3 gives the full variable domain: DGGITQSPKYLFRKEGQNVTLSCEQNLNHDAMYWYRQDPGQGLRLIYYSQIVNDFQKGDIAEGYSVSREKKESFPLTVTSAQKNPTAFYLCANPPEQGARSYTFGSGTRLTVV.

The rearrangement uses TRBV28 and TRBJ2-2; 8 bases map to TRBD1. J lost 7 bases, V lost 8 bases, and 9 bases had no gene match. The CDR3 length is 14 residues. Germline CDR1 MDHEN, CDR2 SYDVKM. CDR3 residues: CASVKQGAIGELFF. CDR3 nucleotides: TGTGCCAGCGTCAAGCAGGGGGCTATCGGGGAGCTGTTTTTT. Full variable domain (rest looked up from reference TRBV28 and TRBJ2-2): DVKVTQSSRYLVKRTGEKVFLECVQDMDHENMFWYRQDPGLGLRLIYFSYDVKMKEKGDIPEGYSVSREKKERFSLILESASTNQTSMYLCASVKQGAIGELFFGEGSRLTVL.

The CDR3: CASSQGYTQYF. The CDR3 DNA sequence: TGTGCCAGCAGCCAGGGGTATACGCAGTATTTT. The chain employs TRBV7-2 and TRBJ2-3, with TRBD1 as a possible D gene (6 bases). Germline CDR1 reads SGHTA; CDR2 reads FQGNSA. V lost 5 bases and J lost 7, with 7 bases in between. The CDR3 contains 11 residues.

The chain links TRBV14 to TRBJ1-1; D gene unclear. V was trimmed by 2 bases and J by 9 bases, leaving 13 bases between them. This CDR3 contains 13 residues. The germline V gene has CDR1 SGHDN and CDR2 FVKESK. The CDR3 bases are TGTGCCAGCAGCCAATTCAGGCCCGGGAAAGCTTTCTTT. Its translation is CASSQFRPGKAFF. Together with reference TRBV14 and TRBJ1-1, the CDR3 gives the full variable domain: EAGVTQFPSHSVIEKGQTVTLRCDPISGHDNLYWYRRVMGKEIKFLLHFVKESKQDESGMPNNRFLAERTGGTYSTLKVQPAELEDSGVYFCASSQFRPGKAFFGQGTRLTVV.